This T cell receptor beta chain was retrieved from a study of T cell responses to AZD1222 COVID-19 vaccine. Notes on the study in general: Dominant at 160-218 and 743-854, vaccine-associated CD4 TCRs also spanned spike.

Measured with immunoSEQ multiplex PCR; TCRdb has only the in-frame clones, and not every one. This sample yields more than 80,000 clones, of which about nine tenths are seen a single time; around a fifth belongs to the top ten. Germline CDR1 reads LNHDA; CDR2 reads SQIVND (reference sequence). This CDR3 contains 14 residues. The V gene lost 2 bases and the J gene lost 2 bases, with 7 bases spanning the gap. With respect to this clone: Antigen: not known.

This receptor was taken from an adult in good health. The sample in question was peripheral blood, obtained on day 0 of AZD1222 vaccination. J is TRBJ2-1 and V is TRBV19; D unclear. CDR3 coding DNA: TGTGCCAGTAGTATAAGTGGAGCCTACAATGAGCAGTTCTTC. This codes for CASSISGAYNEQFF. Drawing the rest from reference TRBV19 and TRBJ2-1, the complete variable domain is DGGITQSPKYLFRKEGQNVTLSCEQNLNHDAMYWYRQDPGQGLRLIYYSQIVNDFQKGDIAEGYSVSREKKESFPLTVTSAQKNPTAFYLCASSISGAYNEQFFGPGTRLTVL.